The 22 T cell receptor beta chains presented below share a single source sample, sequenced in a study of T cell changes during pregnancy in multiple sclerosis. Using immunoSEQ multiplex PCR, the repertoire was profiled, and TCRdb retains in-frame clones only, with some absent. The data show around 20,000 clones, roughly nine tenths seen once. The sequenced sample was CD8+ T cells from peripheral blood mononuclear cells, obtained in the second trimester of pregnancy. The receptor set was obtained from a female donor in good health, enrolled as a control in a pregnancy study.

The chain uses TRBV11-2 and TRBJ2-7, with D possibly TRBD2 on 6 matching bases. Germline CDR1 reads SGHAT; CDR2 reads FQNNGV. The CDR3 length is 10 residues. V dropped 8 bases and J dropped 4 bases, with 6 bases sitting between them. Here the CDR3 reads CASGGYEQYF. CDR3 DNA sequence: TGTGCCAGCGGGGGGTACGAGCAGTACTTC.

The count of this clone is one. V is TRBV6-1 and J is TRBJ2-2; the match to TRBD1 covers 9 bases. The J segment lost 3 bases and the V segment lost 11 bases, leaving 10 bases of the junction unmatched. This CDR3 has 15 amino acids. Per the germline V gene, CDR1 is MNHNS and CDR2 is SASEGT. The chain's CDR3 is CAVKEGQGHTGELFF. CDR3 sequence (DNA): TGTGCCGTTAAAGAGGGACAGGGCCACACCGGGGAGCTGTTTTTT.

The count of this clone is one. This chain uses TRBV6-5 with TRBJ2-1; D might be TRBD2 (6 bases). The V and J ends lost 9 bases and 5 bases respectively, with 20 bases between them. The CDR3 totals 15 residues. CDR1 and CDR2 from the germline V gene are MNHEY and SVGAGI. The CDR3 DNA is TGTGCCAGTCGTTCCGCCCAGCGGGCTAACAATGAGCAGTTCTTC. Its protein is CASRSAQRANNEQFF.

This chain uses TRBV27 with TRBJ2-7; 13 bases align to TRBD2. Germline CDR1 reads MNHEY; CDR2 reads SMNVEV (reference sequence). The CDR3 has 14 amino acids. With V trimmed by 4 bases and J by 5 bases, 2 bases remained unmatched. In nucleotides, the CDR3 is TGTGCCAGCAGTTGGACTAGCGGGAGCCACGAGCAGTACTTC. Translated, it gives CASSWTSGSHEQYF.

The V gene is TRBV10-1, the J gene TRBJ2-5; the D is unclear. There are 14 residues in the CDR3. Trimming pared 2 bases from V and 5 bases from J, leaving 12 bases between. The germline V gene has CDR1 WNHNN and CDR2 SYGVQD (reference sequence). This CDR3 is CASSEGGPAETQYF. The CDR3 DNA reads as TGCGCCAGCAGTGAGGGTGGTCCAGCGGAGACCCAGTACTTC.

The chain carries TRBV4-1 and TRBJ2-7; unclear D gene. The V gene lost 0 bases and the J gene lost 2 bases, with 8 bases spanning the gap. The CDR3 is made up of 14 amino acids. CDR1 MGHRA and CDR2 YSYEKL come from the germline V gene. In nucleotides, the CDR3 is TGCGCCAGCAGCCAAGATCCGGCGGCCTACGAGCAGTACTTC. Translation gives CASSQDPAAYEQYF.

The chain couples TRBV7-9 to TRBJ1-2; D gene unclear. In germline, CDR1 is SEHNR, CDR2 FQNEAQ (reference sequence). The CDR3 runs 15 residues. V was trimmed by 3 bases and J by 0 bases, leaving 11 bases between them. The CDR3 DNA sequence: TGTGCCAGCAGCTTTGGAGGGTCTACTAACTATGGCTACACCTTC. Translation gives CASSFGGSTNYGYTF.

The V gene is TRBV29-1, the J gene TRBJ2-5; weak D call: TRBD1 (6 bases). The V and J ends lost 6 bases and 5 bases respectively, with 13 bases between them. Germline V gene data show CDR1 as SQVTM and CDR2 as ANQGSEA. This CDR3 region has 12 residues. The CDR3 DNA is TGCAGCGTGTACAGGGATGGGGAGACCCAGTACTTC. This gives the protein CSVYRDGETQYF. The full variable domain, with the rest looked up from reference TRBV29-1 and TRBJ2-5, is SAVISQKPSRDICQRGTSLTIQCQVDSQVTMMFWYRQQPGQSLTLIATANQGSEATYESGFVIDKFPISRPNLTFSTLTVSNMSPEDSSIYLCSVYRDGETQYFGPGTRLLVL.

In DNA, the CDR3 is TGTGCCAGCAGCTACCTAGCGGGGGGGCCGAACAATGAGCAGTTCTTC. Residues: CASSYLAGGPNNEQFF. The V call is TRBV11-1, the J call TRBJ2-1; 12 nucleotides match TRBD2. With 4 bases clipped from V and 5 bases from J, the junction kept 6 bases outside the gene matches. The CDR3 runs to 16 residues. Germline-derived CDR1 and CDR2 are SGHAT and FQDESV (reference sequence).

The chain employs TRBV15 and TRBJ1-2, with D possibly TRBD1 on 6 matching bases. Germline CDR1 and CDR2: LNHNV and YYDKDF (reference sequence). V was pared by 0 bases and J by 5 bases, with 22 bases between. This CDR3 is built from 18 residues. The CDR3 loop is CATSREFILGRTEYGYTF. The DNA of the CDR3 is TGTGCCACCAGCAGAGAATTCATCTTAGGACGGACAGAATATGGCTACACCTTC.

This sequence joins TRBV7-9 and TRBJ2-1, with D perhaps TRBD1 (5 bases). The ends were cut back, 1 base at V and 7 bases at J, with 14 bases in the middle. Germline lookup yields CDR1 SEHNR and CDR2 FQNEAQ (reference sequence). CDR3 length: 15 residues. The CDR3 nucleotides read TGTGCCAGCAGCTTAGGCATAGGGGTTTGGAATGAGCAGTTCTTC. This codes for CASSLGIGVWNEQFF.

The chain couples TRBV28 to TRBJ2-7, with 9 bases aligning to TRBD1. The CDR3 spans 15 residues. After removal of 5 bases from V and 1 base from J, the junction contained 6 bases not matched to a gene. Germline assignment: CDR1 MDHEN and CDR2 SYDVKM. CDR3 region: CASSATGTGSYEQYF. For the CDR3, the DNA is TGTGCCAGCAGTGCCACCGGGACAGGGTCCTACGAGCAGTACTTC.

Written as DNA, the CDR3 is TGTGCCAGCAGTTTCGGGACTAGCTTCTACGAGCAGTACTTC. As protein: CASSFGTSFYEQYF. The chain carries TRBV27 and TRBJ2-7; 9 bases fit TRBD2. CDR1 MNHEY and CDR2 SMNVEV come from the germline V gene (reference sequence). This CDR3 is 14 amino acids long. V was pared by 3 bases and J by 3 bases, with 3 bases of the junction left unmatched.

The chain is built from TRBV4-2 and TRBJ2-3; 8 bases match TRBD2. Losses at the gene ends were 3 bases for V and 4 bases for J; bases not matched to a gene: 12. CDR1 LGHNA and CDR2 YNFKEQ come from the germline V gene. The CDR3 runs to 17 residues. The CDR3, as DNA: TGTGCCAGCAGCCAGGCGGGGGGAGGGAGCGGGTCAGATACGCAGTATTTT. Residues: CASSQAGGGSGSDTQYF.

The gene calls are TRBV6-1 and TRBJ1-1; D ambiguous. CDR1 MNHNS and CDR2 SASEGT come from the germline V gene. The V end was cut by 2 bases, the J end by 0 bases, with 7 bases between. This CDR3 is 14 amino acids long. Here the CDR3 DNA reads TGTGCCAGCAGTGAATACAACCTGAACACTGAAGCTTTCTTT. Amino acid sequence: CASSEYNLNTEAFF.

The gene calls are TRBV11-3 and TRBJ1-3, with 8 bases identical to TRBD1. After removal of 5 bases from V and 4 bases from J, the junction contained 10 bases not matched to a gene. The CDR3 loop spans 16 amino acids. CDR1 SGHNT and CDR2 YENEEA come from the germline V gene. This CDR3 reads CASSLGQGGSGNTIYF. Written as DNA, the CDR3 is TGTGCCAGCAGCCTTGGACAGGGAGGGTCCGGAAACACCATATATTTT.

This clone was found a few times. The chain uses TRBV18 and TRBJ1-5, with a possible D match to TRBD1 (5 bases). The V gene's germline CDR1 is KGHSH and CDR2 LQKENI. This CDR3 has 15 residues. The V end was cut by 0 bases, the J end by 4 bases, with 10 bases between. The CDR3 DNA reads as TGTGCCAGCTCACCACCTGGGACTCCAAATCAGCCCCAGCATTTT. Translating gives CASSPPGTPNQPQHF.

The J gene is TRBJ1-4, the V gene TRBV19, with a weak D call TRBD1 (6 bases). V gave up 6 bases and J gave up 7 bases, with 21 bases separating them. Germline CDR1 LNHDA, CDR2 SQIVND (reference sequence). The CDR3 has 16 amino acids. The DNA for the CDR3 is TGTGCCAGTAGCCCGACGTCCGGGGGGCTGGGTGAAAAACTGTTTTTT. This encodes CASSPTSGGLGEKLFF.

The CDR3 loop reads CASSDPGWRAFF. The CDR3 nucleotides read TGTGCCAGCAGTGACCCAGGGTGGCGGGCTTTCTTT. The rearrangement joins TRBV6-1 to TRBJ1-1; a weak D match, TRBD1 (5 bases). The CDR3 is 12 residues long. The germline V gene has CDR1 MNHNS and CDR2 SASEGT. V lost 3 bases to trimming and J lost 11 bases, with 13 bases between them.

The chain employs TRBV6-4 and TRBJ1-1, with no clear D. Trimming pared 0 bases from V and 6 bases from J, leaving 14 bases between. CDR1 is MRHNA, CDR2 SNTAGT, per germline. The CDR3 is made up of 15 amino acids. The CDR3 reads CASSDSAGGQAEAFF. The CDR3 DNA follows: TGTGCCAGCAGTGACTCCGCGGGAGGGCAGGCTGAAGCTTTCTTT.

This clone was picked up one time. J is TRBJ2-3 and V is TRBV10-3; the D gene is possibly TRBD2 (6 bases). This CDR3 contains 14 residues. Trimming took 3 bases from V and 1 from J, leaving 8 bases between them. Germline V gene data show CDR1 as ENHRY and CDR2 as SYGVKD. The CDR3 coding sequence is TGTGCCATCAGTGATGGCGGGGGCACAGATACGCAGTATTTT. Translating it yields CAISDGGGTDTQYF.

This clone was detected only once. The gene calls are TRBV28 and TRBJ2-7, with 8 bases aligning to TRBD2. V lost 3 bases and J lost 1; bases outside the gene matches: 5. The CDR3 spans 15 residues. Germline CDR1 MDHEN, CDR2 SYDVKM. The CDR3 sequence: CASSFRGLESYEQYF. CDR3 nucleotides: TGTGCCAGCAGTTTCCGGGGACTAGAATCCTACGAGCAGTACTTC.